Described below is a single TCR beta chain sequence and its context. Its antigen is unknown. A read error may account for a junction end that differs from germline. The library was made by the immunoSEQ multiplex PCR assay. For the multiplex PCR, a mixture combining 60 forward primers for TCR Vbeta segments and 13 reverse primers for TCR Jbeta segments was used. The CDR3 region of rearranged TCR beta genes was amplified from genomic DNA with a multiplex PCR assay. The amplified TCR beta libraries were sequenced on the Illumina HiSeq System as 87-base-pair reads. The paper's processing steps were these. Across the 500 to 700 repertoires, a later analysis counted tens of millions of unique TCR beta chains, approximately 12 million of which were shared by at least two donors. Raw reads were error-corrected and collapsed into unique sequences by a nearest-neighbor algorithm in which closely related sequences were merged to remove PCR and sequencing errors. To assign V, D and J gene segments, CDR3 sequences were aligned to IMGT reference sequences. Each retained sequence needed at least a six-nucleotide match to both a V gene segment and a J gene segment. A rearrangement counted as productive if the CDR3 had no stop codons and remained in frame with V and J, and every other rearrangement counted as non-productive. CDR3 was defined by IMGT convention, running from the second conserved V-encoded cysteine to the conserved J-encoded phenylalanine. Sequences without an unambiguous match to a single V gene segment were excluded from the earlier analysis of 450 to 750 of the donors. In an earlier analysis of roughly 500 of the donors, V segments were called functional above 56.7% productive rearrangements and were called segregating when the between-donor standard deviation exceeded 5%. A statistical classification framework was developed to diagnose cytomegalovirus status using the catalog of TCR beta chain sequences. In a later analysis, V and J genes were assigned by comparing TCR nucleotide sequences against IMGT/GENE-DB human TR gene sequences. The TCRdist pipeline was used in a later analysis to assign CDR3 sequences and most-parsimonious VDJ recombination scenarios. A later analysis defined each TCR beta chain by its CDR3 amino acid sequence plus V-gene family, and excluded reads lacking a unique V-gene family. As a way to deal with suspected cross-contamination and a sequencing artifact, a later analysis dropped hundreds of nucleotide sequences that were highly shared and had low generation probability. In a later analysis, a clonal expansion index for each public chain was calculated from normalized within-repertoire ranks of inferred template counts. A later analysis computed generation probabilities with a VDJ recombination model fitted to out-of-frame rearrangements, and checked the results against IGoR. Hypergeometric tests were used in a later analysis to score TCR-TCR, TCR-HLA and TCR-CMV co-occurrence, with a repertoire-size bias correction applied to the TCR pairs. To estimate false discovery rates, a later analysis permuted the HLA or CMV assignments 20 times. In a later analysis, co-occurring TCRs were grouped with DBSCAN, and TCRdist sequence similarity was added when clustering was performed within HLA-allele-positive subsets. Repertoires with fewer than 30,000 or more than 120,000 public chains were left out of co-occurrence clustering, as were a few repertoires with anomalous nucleotide sharing. The table comes from immuneACCESS by way of TCRdb, which keeps in-frame sequences with V and J called. Part of the clones is missing from these tables; in studies checked, under half for an unresolved V gene and the rest for unknown reasons. V and J calls and clone size are as listed in that table; D and trimming were resolved from the DNA. This sample holds roughly 61,000 clones; 65% to 85% were observed only once. Approximately 6% of the sample is taken by the ten largest.

Measured from the cysteine to the phenylalanine, the CDR3 is 15 residues long. The kept DNA is CDR3 alone, 45 bases in frame from the first base. Sequences LGHNA (CDR1) and YSLEER (CDR2) are obtained from the germline V gene. The sample comes from a study of cytomegalovirus exposure and HLA in healthy donors (dated by TCRdb to 2015 to 2018). About the investigation overall: An earlier analysis of 587 of the donors reported 250 to 300 Gb of sequence data and about 100 million unique TCR beta sequences from some 180 million T cells. About 280 gigabases of sequencing data and 75 million to 85 million unique TCR sequences made up an early release that covered 640 HLA-typed donors. Of the roughly 400 genotyped donors, 65% to 90% fell in the genetic ancestry cluster associated with self-reported Caucasian donors. The aim of the study was to test whether cataloging public T cell receptors could identify signatures of past pathogen exposure. Using immunosequencing, the study profiled T cell repertoires from 666 subjects and related those repertoires to cytomegalovirus serostatus. Along with the approximately 670-subject first cohort, a separate validation cohort of over a hundred different subjects was used. High-throughput TCR immunosequencing, statistical association of individual TCRs with disease status, and machine learning were combined to predict cytomegalovirus infection status. A later analysis re-analyzed previously published TCR beta repertoires from roughly 600 donors and added high-resolution HLA genotyping to study TCR occurrence patterns. Rather than using new phenotypic data, the later analysis identified candidate immune exposures from TCR beta sequences and from how often those sequences occurred across donors. An earlier analysis of around 580 of the donors used high-throughput TCR beta sequencing to judge whether each TCR beta V gene segment behaved as functional or pseudogenic. Donor age, sex, ethnicity and CMV serostatus were compiled together with the repertoire data. In a later genetic analysis, genome-wide SNP genotypes for about 55% of the 666 donors were used, and that subset was treated as a discovery cohort. All discovery cohort repertoires had been generated using a single sequencing platform. HLA typing covered class I and class II loci at four-digit resolution. The number of donors typed differed by locus, with about 620-630 for A, B, C, DRB1 and DQB1, roughly 520 for DQA1, over 600 for DPA1, and around 450 for DPB1. Four or five DR-DQ haplotypes were treated as single units for association and clustering because of strong linkage in the cohort. Among several hundred genotyped donors of the cohort, an average of approximately 240,000 unique TCR beta nucleotide sequences was sequenced per donor, of which approximately 18% were non-productive. The investigation overall reported the following: A later analysis found that HLA-associated TCR beta chains were more clonally expanded and had lower generation probabilities than equally common non-associated chains. The presence/absence analyses assumed that sequencing depth was roughly uniform across donors, and that assumption may not be true. The classifier was reported to diagnose cytomegalovirus status with high specificity and sensitivity in both the original and validation cohorts. For the cohort, immune exposure information was limited to CMV serostatus. While some public TCRs were present in many individuals, most TCR sequences turned up only very rarely across donors. A further reported finding was that TCR beta sequences accurately predicted the HLA-A and HLA-B alleles for most subjects in the first cohort. In vitro tests confirmed that a few of the cytomegalovirus-associated TCR beta chains recognize cytomegalovirus antigens. Because some donors lacked HLA typing at each locus, the association tests relied only on the typed subset. A group of highly shared sequence variants was considered likely to be a technical artifact of the sequencing pipeline. A later analysis found that most CMV-associated TCR beta chains appeared HLA-restricted, with HLA associations seemingly driven largely by CMV exposure. The earlier analysis of approximately 590 of the donors excluded 15 to 20 rarely observed V segments, including chromosome 9 orphons, because counts were too low. A later analysis found that TCR association rates varied across HLA loci, with DRB1 alleles showing the most associated TCRs and HLA-C alleles the fewest. An earlier analysis of around 540 of the donors showed that most TCR beta V segments appeared in productive rearrangements either about 90% or about 30% of the time, which broadly matched IMGT annotations. Some IMGT-functional V segments, including TRBV6-2 and TRBV6-3, could not be told apart with the 87-base-pair reads, so those segments were excluded. The cohort was sequenced for TCR beta chains only, and without alpha or paired-chain data the features that could be detected were limited. Assigning TCR associations to individual alleles was difficult when HLA alleles, especially DR and DQ, strongly co-occurred. A total of around 150 TCR beta chains were listed by the study as associated with cytomegalovirus. A later analysis associated 16,951 TCR beta sequences with specific HLA alleles at a false discovery rate of 0.05. In a later genetic analysis, fewer N-insertions in productive TCRs were reported among donors in an Asian-associated ancestry cluster than the approximately 710-donor mean. It was suggested by the authors that the approach could potentially be generalized to other disease states and immunological phenotypes. An association between a missense DCLRE1C variant and V-gene and J-gene trimming of TCR beta chains was found in a later genetic analysis and replicated in an independent cohort. In a later analysis, several top co-occurrence clusters were reported to appear linked to parvovirus B19, influenza, CMV and Epstein-Barr virus. Linkage disequilibrium might explain the correlated functional status among segregating V segments, but an unknown experimental factor could not be excluded.

The cohort was made up of 666 healthy bone marrow donors. At the time of sampling, all cohort members were nominally healthy, though unrecorded immune exposures were likely present. The donor tested CMV seronegative, placing the donor among the 350 or so seronegative members of the cohort. A peripheral blood sample was collected from each donor, and TCR beta sequencing was performed on peripheral blood mononuclear cells. The Qiagen DNeasy Blood Extraction Kit was used to extract genomic DNA from the blood cell samples. The sample comprised PBMCs. The receptor chain draws on TRBV4-3 and TRBJ2-5; TRBD2 could be the D gene, as 6 bases match. The clonotype was recovered from a male donor in good health and CMV-seronegative. For the CDR3, the sequence is CASSQDWRVQEIQYF. The DNA sequence follows: TGCGCCAGCAGCCAAGATTGGAGGGTCCAAGAGATCCAGTACTTC.